The rows below give T cell receptor beta chains drawn from one sample of a study of radiotherapy plus CTLA-4 blockade in lung cancer. Only in-frame clones appear in the TCRdb table, and some are missing; sequencing was by immunoSEQ multiplex PCR. Here the sample spans approximately 69,000 clones, around four fifths being singletons. The sequences come from peripheral blood, collected from a patient treated with radiotherapy plus ipilimumab. The receptors here all came from a human donor with non-small cell lung cancer who had a complete response to radiotherapy plus ipilimumab. CDR3s leave out the opening cysteine and the closing phenylalanine or tryptophan.

TRBV19	TRBJ2-1	GSGTGGGEQF
TRBV19	TRBJ1-2	ASSIVTGYYGYT
TRBV29-1	TRBJ2-6	SVAITGTGVGGGANVLT
TRBV5-1	TRBJ2-5	ASSLTGQGVWETQY
TRBV9	TRBJ1-5	ASSTSWMGNQPQH
TRBV5-1	TRBJ2-3	ASSLTTGRADTQY
TRBV28	TRBJ1-2	ASSLFTSYGYT
TRBV9	TRBJ1-4	ASSVGDLAASEKLF
TRBV9	TRBJ1-5	ASSVADDNQPQH
TRBV6-5	TRBJ2-7	ASRLTGDASYEQY
TRBV7-2	TRBJ1-5	ASRSLGQPQH
TRBV7-9	TRBJ2-7	ASSPRGQGAINEQY
TRBV12-5	TRBJ2-1	ASEAGISSYNEQF
TRBV19	TRBJ1-3	ASSSGVGNTIY
TRBV6-5	TRBJ2-3	ASRGGADTQY